Listed below are T cell receptor beta chains from one sample, sequenced in a study of blood T cells in healthy people across ages. From the 5' RACE reads, TCRdb called clonotypes with MiXCR, one entry per CDR3 protein. The sample yields around 1.7 million distinct CDR3 sequences, over 25% seen once. Source material: blood. These receptors all stem from a woman between 25 and 40 years old in good health. CDR3s include the opening cysteine and the closing phenylalanine or tryptophan. D genes are given only for firm matches. The size entry is marked missing in some rows and otherwise reads once, few, many or a size class.

v_gene	abundance	j_gene	d_gene	CDR3nt	CDR3aa
TRBV5-6	many	TRBJ2-1	.	TGTGCCAGCAGCTTGGGGGCCAGTCGAGGGTACAATGAGCAGTTCTTC	CASSLGASRGYNEQFF
TRBV11-1	few	TRBJ1-1	.	TGTGCCAGCAGCTTGTTCGGCTCGGGGACTGAAGCTTTCTTT	CASSLFGSGTEAFF
TRBV14	.	TRBJ2-3	.	TGTGCCAGCAGCCAAGACAACTATGGGGGCGCAGATACGCAGTATTTT	CASSQDNYGGADTQYF
TRBV7-8	few	TRBJ2-5	TRBD1	TGTGCCAGCAGCCCTTGGACAGGGGTGAGGGAGACCCAGTACTTC	CASSPWTGVRETQYF
TRBV7-2	once	TRBJ2-7	TRBD2	TGTGCCAGCAGCTTCACACTAGCGGACATCTACAATGAGCAGTACTTC	CASSFTLADIYNEQYF
TRBV19	.	TRBJ1-5	TRBD1	TGTGCCAGTAGTCAGATACAGGGGGCGCCTTTTCAGCCCCAGCATTTT	CASSQIQGAPFQPQHF
TRBV29-1	few	TRBJ1-1	.	TGCAGCGTTGAAGGCGGGCAGGTCAAGGGGGCTTTCTTT	CSVEGGQVKGAFF
TRBV12-3/TRBV12-4	few	TRBJ2-4	.	TGTGCCAGCAGTTCCCCTCCCCCCGCTGAGCAGTACTTC	CASSSPPPAEQYF
TRBV3-1	.	TRBJ2-7	TRBD2	TGTGCCAACAGCCGCCGGACTAGCGGGAGGAGGGAGCAGTACTTC	CANSRRTSGRREQYF
TRBV18	few	TRBJ2-7	TRBD2	TGTGCCAGCTCACCCTTGCGACTAGCGGGAAAGGTCGAGCAGTACTTC	CASSPLRLAGKVEQYF
TRBV5-1	.	TRBJ1-4	.	TGCGCCGGCCCACACGGGGCTCCCCCTAATGAAAAACTGTTTTTT	CAGPHGAPPNEKLFF
TRBV20-1	many	TRBJ2-5	.	TGCAGTGCTAGCCTCAACCCAGGGGAAGAGACCCAGTACTTC	CSASLNPGEETQYF
TRBV2	few	TRBJ2-1	.	TGTGCCAGCAGTGAAGAAGGGGCCTCGTTCTTC	CASSEEGASFF
TRBV7-2	.	TRBJ2-3	TRBD2	TGTGCCAGCAGCTCCCAACAGGTTGGGACTAGCCAATCGCAGTATTTT	CASSSQQVGTSQSQYF
TRBV24-1	.	TRBJ2-2	.	TGTGCCACCAGTGATCCAGAACTAGCCGGGGAGCTGTTTTTT	CATSDPELAGELFF
TRBV20-1	few	TRBJ2-3	TRBD2	TGCAGTGCTAGAGGTGGCGGGGGGTACACAGATACGCAGTATTTT	CSARGGGGYTDTQYF
TRBV9	few	TRBJ2-7	.	TGTGCCAGCAGCGTAGACAGTGACTCCTACGAGCAGTACTTC	CASSVDSDSYEQYF
TRBV7-8	few	TRBJ2-1	TRBD2	TGTGCCACTCAAAGGGGACTAGCGGGAGGGTTCACCTACAATGAGCAGTTCTTC	CATQRGLAGGFTYNEQFF
TRBV19	few	TRBJ1-5	.	TGTGCCAGTAGTATAAGTACTACTAGCAATCAGCCCCAGCATTTT	CASSISTTSNQPQHF
TRBV7-2	.	TRBJ2-1	.	TGTGCCAGCAGCATAAGACTGCACAATGAGCAGTTCTTC	CASSIRLHNEQFF
TRBV3-1	.	TRBJ2-1	.	TGTGCCAGCAGCCAAGAGTCGAACCCCTACAATGAGCAGTTCTTC	CASSQESNPYNEQFF
TRBV5-1	.	TRBJ2-1	TRBD2	TGCGCCAGCAGCTTGGCGACGCGGGGGGGCAGTGTCTACAATGAGCAGTTCTTC	CASSLATRGGSVYNEQFF
TRBV7-3	.	TRBJ2-1	.	TGTGCCAGCAGCCCTTCAGCTTTAGGGGATGAGCAGTTCTTC	CASSPSALGDEQFF
TRBV5-1	few	TRBJ1-2	.	TGCGCCAGCAGGGAGCAGGAGAGCGCTAACTATGGCTACACCTTC	CASREQESANYGYTF
TRBV5-1	few	TRBJ2-1	.	TGCGCCAGCAAATTCGCACAGGGGAGGAATGAGCAGTTCTTC	CASKFAQGRNEQFF
TRBV7-7	.	TRBJ2-1	.	TGTGCCAGCAGCCAGGACAGACAAGAGACCCAGTTCTTC	CASSQDRQETQFF
TRBV5-1	few	TRBJ1-1	.	TGCGCCAGTAGGGTGGGACTCACTGAAGCTTTCTTT	CASRVGLTEAFF
TRBV20-1	.	TRBJ2-7	TRBD2	TGCAGTGCTAGAGAAGTTTCAGGCGGGAGCCTAGGCGAGCAGTACTTC	CSAREVSGGSLGEQYF
TRBV7-9	many	TRBJ2-7	TRBD2	TGTGCCAGCAGCTTAGTACTAGCGGGGGCCTACGAGCAGTACTTC	CASSLVLAGAYEQYF
TRBV5-1	.	TRBJ2-7	.	TGCGCCAGCAGCCAGATTCGGGGGGCGTGGTACGAGCAGTACTTC	CASSQIRGAWYEQYF
TRBV4-3	many	TRBJ1-2	.	TGCGCCAGCAGCCAAGATGGGCAGGCAAACTATGGCTACACCTTC	CASSQDGQANYGYTF
TRBV14	few	TRBJ2-2	.	TGTGCCAGCAGCCAAGAGGAGGTCACCGGGGAGCTGTTTTTT	CASSQEEVTGELFF
TRBV29-1	many	TRBJ2-1	TRBD2	TGCAGCGTTGAGGGGCTAGCGGGAGGCTACAATGAGCAGTTCTTC	CSVEGLAGGYNEQFF
TRBV7-9	.	TRBJ2-1	.	TGTGCCAGCGCCCCTCCGGGAAATGAGCAGTTCTTC	CASAPPGNEQFF
TRBV13	few	TRBJ2-5	.	TGTGCCAGCAGCACGATGGGCTTGACCCAAGAGACCCAGTACTTC	CASSTMGLTQETQYF
TRBV20-1	few	TRBJ2-1	.	TGCAGTGCTAACCACAGGGAAGAGCAGTTCTTC	CSANHREEQFF
TRBV6-5	.	TRBJ1-5	.	TGTGCCAGCAGGGGAAGGGATCAGCCCCAGCATTTT	CASRGRDQPQHF
TRBV12-3/TRBV12-4	many	TRBJ1-2	.	TGTGCCAGCAGTTCATTACAGGGTTGGAGTGGTGGCTACACCTTC	CASSSLQGWSGGYTF
TRBV10-3	.	TRBJ2-3	.	TGTGCCATCAGTGAGTCGCTGGACCCCTCAGGTTGGGTTGATACGCAGTATTTT	CAISESLDPSGWVDTQYF
TRBV12-3/TRBV12-4	.	TRBJ2-1	TRBD2	TGTGCCAGCAGTTTGAGGCGGGGGGGCCTCAATGAGCAGTTCTTC	CASSLRRGGLNEQFF
TRBV9	few	TRBJ2-3	TRBD2	TGTGCCAGCACCAACGGACTAGCGACAGATACGCAGTATTTT	CASTNGLATDTQYF
TRBV30	.	TRBJ2-7	TRBD1	TGTGCCTGGAGTGGGGACAGGTACGAGCAGTACTTC	CAWSGDRYEQYF
TRBV5-1	many	TRBJ2-7	.	TGCGCCAGCAGCGCCGAACTAGCCCTCTACGAGCAGTACTTC	CASSAELALYEQYF
TRBV5-1	few	TRBJ1-1	.	TGCGCCAGCAGCGAGGGTACCACTGAAGCTTTCTTT	CASSEGTTEAFF
TRBV7-2	.	TRBJ2-1	TRBD2	TGTGCCAGCAACCCAACTAGCGGGAGGGCCGGAAATGAGCAGTTCTTC	CASNPTSGRAGNEQFF
TRBV9	.	TRBJ1-3	.	TGTGCCAGCAGCGTAATCTCAGGGATATCTGGAAACACCATATATTTT	CASSVISGISGNTIYF
TRBV7-9	many	TRBJ2-6	.	TGTGCCAGCAGCCCAACACGCTCTGGGGCCAACGTCCTGACTTTC	CASSPTRSGANVLTF
TRBV10-1	once	TRBJ1-5	.	TGCGCCAGCAGTGAGTCGGGACCGCCTCAGCCCCAGCATTTT	CASSESGPPQPQHF
TRBV5-1	few	TRBJ2-7	TRBD1	TGCGCCAGCAGTCCGGGACAGGGTTACAATGAGCAGTACTTC	CASSPGQGYNEQYF
TRBV28	.	TRBJ2-7	.	TGTGCCAGCAGTTTTAAGAGGGGATACGAGCAGTACTTC	CASSFKRGYEQYF
TRBV5-1	.	TRBJ1-2	.	TGCGCCAGCAGCGTTGACGGTAACCATGGCTACACCTTC	CASSVDGNHGYTF
TRBV10-3	.	TRBJ2-5	.	TGTGCCGTCAGTGAAGGGGCGAGCACCCGGAGAGAGACCCAGTACTTC	CAVSEGASTRRETQYF
TRBV2	few	TRBJ2-3	.	TGTGCCAGCAGTGTAGGGGGGGCAGGAGATACGCAGTATTTT	CASSVGGAGDTQYF
TRBV12-3/TRBV12-4	few	TRBJ2-1	TRBD1	TGTGCCAGCAGCGGGACAGGCGCCTACAATGAGCAGTTCTTC	CASSGTGAYNEQFF
TRBV10-1	.	TRBJ2-1	TRBD2	TGCGCCAGCAGTGAGCCTAGCGGGGGGGCGGGTGAGCAGTTCTTC	CASSEPSGGAGEQFF
TRBV10-3	few	TRBJ2-7	.	TGTGCCATGGGGACGGTGACCTACGAGCAGTACTTC	CAMGTVTYEQYF
TRBV9	few	TRBJ2-1	TRBD2	TGTGCCAGCAGCGTAGAACTAGCGAACGATGAGCAGTTCTTC	CASSVELANDEQFF
TRBV10-3	.	TRBJ2-7	.	TGTGCCGTCAGTGAGCCGACTAGAGGCGAGCAGTACTTC	CAVSEPTRGEQYF
TRBV12-3/TRBV12-4	many	TRBJ1-1	.	TGTGCCAGCAGTTTATCTGTGAACACTGAAGCTTTCTTT	CASSLSVNTEAFF